These 11 T cell receptor beta chains were all obtained from the same sample, sequenced in a study of T cell responses to AZD1222 COVID-19 vaccine. Measured with immunoSEQ multiplex PCR; TCRdb has only the in-frame clones, and not every one. The sample yields 100,000 to 130,000 clones, about 85% seen once. Source: peripheral blood, taken on day 0 of AZD1222 vaccination. These receptors came from an adult in good health.

Worth noting for this clone: Other nucleotide sequences in the sample specify the same CDR3. This chain connects TRBV20-1 to TRBJ1-1; tentatively, D is TRBD1 (5 bases). The CDR3 loop spans 12 amino acids. The V and J ends lost 3 bases and 5 bases respectively, with 10 bases between them. Germline-derived CDR1 and CDR2 are DFQATT and SNEGSKA (reference sequence). The DNA of the CDR3 is TGCAGTGCTAGTGAGGGGCGGACTGAAGCTTTCTTT. This gives the protein CSASEGRTEAFF.

The V call is TRBV30, the J call TRBJ1-2; 7 nucleotides agree with TRBD1. Germline values: CDR1 GTSNPN, CDR2 SVGIG (reference sequence). Trimming cost V 1 base and J 3 bases; bases outside gene matches: 14. This CDR3 has 17 amino acids. DNA of the CDR3: TGTGCCTGGAGTGGAACCGGGACAGAAGGGATCCACTATGGCTACACCTTC. Its protein product is CAWSGTGTEGIHYGYTF.

V usage is TRBV7-3 and J usage is TRBJ2-6; 11 bases agree with TRBD1. Germline CDR1 is SGHTA and CDR2 is FQGTGA. The CDR3 loop spans 16 amino acids. The trim removed 6 bases at V and 4 bases at J, leaving 5 bases unmatched. The CDR3 loop reads CASSRTGGAGANVLTF. CDR3 DNA sequence: TGTGCCAGCAGTCGGACAGGGGGCGCCGGGGCCAACGTCCTGACTTTC. Full variable domain (missing parts from reference TRBV7-3 and TRBJ2-6): GAGVSQTPSNKVTEKGKYVELRCDPISGHTALYWYRQSLGQGPEFLIYFQGTGAADDSGLPNDRFFAVRPEGSVSTLKIQRTERGDSAVYLCASSRTGGAGANVLTFGAGSRLTVL.

The chain uses TRBV25-1 and TRBJ2-3; perhaps TRBD1 as D (6 bases). Trimming took off 2 bases at V and 1 base at J, with 16 bases between the two ends. The V gene's germline CDR1 is MGHDK and CDR2 SYGVNS. This CDR3 has 17 residues. CDR3 sequence (DNA): TGTGCCAGCAGTGAAGGGGACAAGCCCCTCGGCACAGATACGCAGTATTTT. The encoded protein is CASSEGDKPLGTDTQYF.

This rearrangement joins TRBV4-3 to TRBJ2-3, with D perhaps matching TRBD1 (6 bases). This CDR3 is built from 16 residues. V was shortened by 4 bases and J by 4 bases, with 18 bases between the two germline ends. The germline V gene has CDR1 LGHNA and CDR2 YSLEER. The CDR3 DNA reads as TGCGCCAGCAGCCTAAGGGTGGGGGCGCCGGCAGATACGCAGTATTTT. It encodes CASSLRVGAPADTQYF.

CDR3 in DNA: TGCGCCAGCAGCTTGGGGTGGGGACAGGCTGGGGCCAACGTCCTGACTTTC. Translated, it gives CASSLGWGQAGANVLTF. The gene calls are TRBV5-1 and TRBJ2-6; 8 bases are shared with TRBD1. Trimming took 0 bases from V and 2 from J; bases not matched to a gene: 4. This CDR3 spans 17 amino acids. Germline V gene sequence: CDR1 SGHRS, CDR2 YFSETQ.

The gene calls are TRBV7-3 and TRBJ2-5; no firm D call. The CDR3 runs 13 residues. V lost 2 bases and J lost 2, with 6 bases in between. CDR1 is SGHTA, CDR2 FQGTGA, per germline. CDR3 DNA: TGTGCCAGCAGCTTAGTTCCGCAAGAGACCCAGTACTTC. Amino acid sequence: CASSLVPQETQYF.

V gene TRBV5-8 combines with J gene TRBJ1-1; 7 bases agree with TRBD1. The junction had 10 bases not matched to a gene; V was cut back by 4 bases and J by 1 base. This CDR3 spans 16 amino acids. CDR1 and CDR2 (germline): SGHTS, YDEGEE. The CDR3 spells CASSHNAGTANTEAFF. For the CDR3, the DNA is TGTGCCAGCAGCCACAACGCGGGGACAGCGAACACTGAAGCTTTCTTT.

The V gene is TRBV6-2 or TRBV6-3, the J gene TRBJ2-6, with 7 bases that match TRBD1. V was pared by 5 bases and J by 2 bases, with 3 bases of the junction left unmatched. The germline V gene encodes CDR1 MNHEY and CDR2 SVGEGT. The CDR3 contains 15 residues. Here the CDR3 DNA reads TGTGCCAGCAGTGGCGACAGGGCTGGGGCCAACGTCCTGACTTTC. This gives the protein CASSGDRAGANVLTF.

V usage is TRBV29-1 and J usage is TRBJ1-2; 7 positions match TRBD1. The CDR3 runs 12 residues. With V trimmed by 7 bases and J by 4 bases, 6 bases remained unmatched. The germline V gene encodes CDR1 SQVTM and CDR2 ANQGSEA. CDR3 sequence: CSGWDRGYGYTF. CDR3 coding DNA: TGCAGCGGGTGGGACAGAGGCTATGGCTACACCTTC.

The chain couples TRBV9 to TRBJ1-1; possibly TRBD1 for D (6 bases). This CDR3 region has 14 residues. From germline, CDR1 is SGDLS and CDR2 YYNGEE. V was cut by 4 bases and J by 0 bases, with 10 bases left in between. The chain's CDR3 is CASSLTGLNTEAFF. As DNA, the CDR3 is TGTGCCAGCAGCTTAACAGGGTTGAACACTGAAGCTTTCTTT.